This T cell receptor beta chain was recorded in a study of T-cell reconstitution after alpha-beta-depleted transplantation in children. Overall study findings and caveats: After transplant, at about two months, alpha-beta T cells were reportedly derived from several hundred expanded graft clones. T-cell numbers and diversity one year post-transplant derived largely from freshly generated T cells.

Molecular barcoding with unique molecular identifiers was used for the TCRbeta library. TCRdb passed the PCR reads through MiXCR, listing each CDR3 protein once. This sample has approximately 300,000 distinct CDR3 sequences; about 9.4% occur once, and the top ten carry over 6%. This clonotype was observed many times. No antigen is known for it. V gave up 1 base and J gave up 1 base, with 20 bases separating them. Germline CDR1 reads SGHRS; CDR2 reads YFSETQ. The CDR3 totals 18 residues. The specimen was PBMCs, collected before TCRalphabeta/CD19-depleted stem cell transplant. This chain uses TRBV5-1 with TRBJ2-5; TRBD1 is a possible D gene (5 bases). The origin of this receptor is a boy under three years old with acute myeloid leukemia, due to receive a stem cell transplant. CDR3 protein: CASSLMILTENRQETQYF. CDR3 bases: TGCGCCAGCAGCTTGATGATCCTGACAGAAAATCGCCAAGAGACCCAGTACTTC. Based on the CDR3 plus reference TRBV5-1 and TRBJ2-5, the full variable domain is KAGVTQTPRYLIKTRGQQVTLSCSPISGHRSVSWYQQTPGQGLQFLFEYFSETQRNKGNFPGRFSGRQFSNSRSEMNVSTLELGDSALYLCASSLMILTENRQETQYFGPGTRLLVL.